The following is a TCR beta chain sequence with its context. This sample stems from a study of blood T cell repertoires in COVID-19. Study-level information: COVID-19 samples, acute and convalescent, were from the United States, Italy and Spain. The analysed material was cDNA or gDNA that came from T cells, B-cell-depleted T cells, or PBMCs.

Original processing methods: Estimates of nucleated cell counts were drawn from the amplification of reference gene primers. The repertoire was sequenced with immunoSEQ multiplex PCR; TCRdb's copy has only in-frame clones and lacks some. V and J calls and clone size are as listed in that table; D and trimming were resolved from the DNA. The repertoire has some 220,000 clones, 70% to 90% of them found once; the top ten carry roughly 2.8%. The V and J ends lost 7 bases and 6 bases, in that order; junction bases with no gene match: 15. Germline V gene sequence: CDR1 LNHDA, CDR2 SQIVND (reference sequence). The CDR3 totals 18 residues.

This TCR derives from a man aged 50 to 59 who had recovered from COVID-19. J is TRBJ1-6 and V is TRBV19, with 10 bases that match TRBD1. The sequenced sample was peripheral blood. The DNA for the CDR3 is TGTGCCAGTATCAATGTGGGGACAGGGGATCTGGGTAATTCACCCCTCCACTTT. Translating gives CASINVGTGDLGNSPLHF.